Listed here are 26 T cell receptor beta chains from one sample, sequenced in a study of cytomegalovirus exposure and HLA in healthy donors. PCR amplification relied on 60 Vbeta primers (plus 13 Jbeta primers). Here immunoSEQ multiplex PCR was the method, and the copy in TCRdb shows in-frame clones only, minus some. The table for this sample gives about 160,000 clones. Material for sequencing was PBMCs. The receptors stem from a young man in good health and CMV-seronegative.

V and J are TRBV7-2 and TRBJ1-2; D is possibly TRBD1 (5 bases). Trimming took off 2 bases at V and 3 bases at J, with 7 bases between the two ends. Germline V gene data show CDR1 as SGHTA and CDR2 as FQGNSA. There are 13 residues in the CDR3. CDR3 nucleotide sequence: TGTGCCAGCAGCTTACAGGGTGACTATGGCTACACCTTC. Amino acids: CASSLQGDYGYTF.

The CDR3 spells CASSVGQDTEAFF. In DNA form, the CDR3 reads TGCGCCAGCAGCGTCGGACAGGACACTGAAGCTTTCTTT. This chain links TRBV5-1 with TRBJ1-1, with 7 bases matching TRBD1. CDR1 is SGHRS and CDR2 is YFSETQ in the germline V gene. Trimming removed 4 bases from V and 3 bases from J; junction bases left unmatched: 3. The CDR3 has 13 residues.

The chain links TRBV10-3 to TRBJ1-1, with D possibly matching TRBD1 (6 bases). The germline gives CDR1 ENHRY, CDR2 SYGVKD. The CDR3 consists of 12 residues. Between the trimmed V and J ends, which lost 6 bases and 2 bases, there was a span of 7 bases. The CDR3 DNA follows: TGTGCCATCAGGGACAGAAACACTGAAGCTTTCTTT. Translated: CAIRDRNTEAFF.

J is TRBJ1-2 and V is TRBV29-1; 10 positions match TRBD1. V shed 6 bases and J 8 bases; nucleotides not matched to a gene: 9. The CDR3 is made up of 13 amino acids. CDR1 and CDR2 from the germline V gene are SQVTM and ANQGSEA. CDR3 DNA: TGCAGCGTGGGACAGGGGTTAGGAAGAGGCTACACCTTC. As protein: CSVGQGLGRGYTF.

This chain joins TRBV5-4 and TRBJ2-3, with 7 bases fitting TRBD2. Germline V gene sequence: CDR1 SGHNT, CDR2 YYREEE (reference sequence). Trimming cost V 1 base and J 8 bases; bases outside gene matches: 13. The CDR3 is 16 amino acids. In DNA form, the CDR3 reads TGTGCCAGCAGCTTGTTCTTGACTAGCAGCCAACCTACGCAGTATTTT. Translation gives CASSLFLTSSQPTQYF.

As DNA, the CDR3 is TGTGCCAGCAGCGAGACGACAGGGGTTGTGACCCAGTACTTC. This encodes CASSETTGVVTQYF. This chain links TRBV7-6 with TRBJ2-5; 8 bases line up with TRBD1. The V gene end was trimmed by 5 bases and the J gene end by 7 bases; junction bases not matched to a gene: 9. Germline V gives CDR1 SGHVS, CDR2 FNYEAQ. The CDR3 contains 14 residues.

CDR3 nucleotides: TGCGCCAGCAGCTCGGGAGATTATAGCAATCAGCCCCAGCATTTT. It translates to CASSSGDYSNQPQHF. The chain employs TRBV5-1 and TRBJ1-5, with D unclear. CDR3 length equals 15 residues. Trimming took off 3 bases at V and 0 bases at J, with 10 bases between the two ends. CDR1 and CDR2 from the germline V gene are SGHRS and YFSETQ.

V is TRBV7-6 and J is TRBJ2-1, with D possibly being TRBD1 (5 bases). The CDR3 contains 12 residues. V shed 5 bases and J shed 9 bases, with 11 bases lying between them. Germline V lookup: CDR1 SGHVS, CDR2 FNYEAQ. CDR3 sequence: CASSPTGREQFF. CDR3 nucleotide sequence: TGTGCCAGCAGCCCCACAGGACGTGAGCAGTTCTTC.

This chain connects TRBV28 to TRBJ1-5; weak D call: TRBD1 (6 bases). Looked up from germline, CDR1 is MDHEN and CDR2 is SYDVKM. This CDR3 is built from 12 residues. Trimming cost V 2 bases and J 13 bases, with 12 bases left between them. The chain's CDR3 is CASSLAGEGQHF. In nucleotides, the CDR3 is TGTGCCAGCAGTTTAGCAGGGGAGGGTCAGCATTTT.

J is TRBJ2-7 and V is TRBV10-2, with 11 positions matching TRBD2. The ends lost 2 bases at V and 2 bases at J; junction bases unmatched: 8. The CDR3 covers 17 residues. Germline V gives CDR1 WSHSY, CDR2 SAAADI. CDR3 nucleotide sequence: TGCGCCAGCAGTGAGCGCGAGACTAGCGGGACTACCTACGAGCAGTACTTC. Protein: CASSERETSGTTYEQYF.

V usage is TRBV7-9 and J usage is TRBJ2-5; 7 bases agree with TRBD1. Germline values: CDR1 SEHNR, CDR2 FQNEAQ (reference sequence). J was trimmed by 2 bases and V by 0 bases; bases with no gene match: 0. The CDR3 is 14 amino acids. The DNA for the CDR3 is TGTGCCAGCAGCTTAGCCAGGGGGCAAGAGACCCAGTACTTC. Translated: CASSLARGQETQYF.

To note about this clone: Other DNA sequences of this sample code for an identical CDR3. This CDR3 reads CASSSDRGPYGYTF. CDR3 in DNA: TGTGCCAGCAGCTCGGACAGGGGGCCCTATGGCTACACCTTC. The genes are TRBV7-2 and TRBJ1-2, with TRBD1 matching 11 bases. Germline-derived CDR1 and CDR2 are SGHTA and FQGNSA. V lost 4 bases, J lost 4 bases, and 2 bases stayed unmatched. The length of the CDR3 is 14 residues.

The V and J genes are TRBV5-1 and TRBJ2-3, with 9 bases that match TRBD2. The CDR3 is 14 amino acids. Trimming took 7 bases from V and 4 from J; bases not matched to a gene: 7. CDR1 is SGHRS, CDR2 YFSETQ, per germline. The CDR3 nucleotides are TGCGCCAGCGGATCGGCGGGAGGGCCAGATACGCAGTATTTT. Translation: CASGSAGGPDTQYF. The whole variable domain, remainder taken from reference TRBV5-1 and TRBJ2-3, is KAGVTQTPRYLIKTRGQQVTLSCSPISGHRSVSWYQQTPGQGLQFLFEYFSETQRNKGNFPGRFSGRQFSNSRSEMNVSTLELGDSALYLCASGSAGGPDTQYFGPGTRLTVL.

The V call is TRBV7-3, the J call TRBJ2-5; D may be TRBD2 (5 bases). Germline CDR1 SGHTA, CDR2 FQGTGA. CDR3 size: 15 residues. The V end lost 0 bases, the J end lost 5 bases, and 13 bases lay between the germline ends. The CDR3 DNA reads TGTGCCAGCAGCTTAACCCCTGGGGAGCGGGAGACCCAGTACTTC. Translating gives CASSLTPGERETQYF.

CDR3 DNA sequence: TGCGCCAGCAGCTTACAGGGGGACTATGGCTACACCTTC. Amino acid sequence: CASSLQGDYGYTF. This chain links TRBV5-1 with TRBJ1-2; 8 bases agree with TRBD1. Per the germline V gene, CDR1 is SGHRS and CDR2 is YFSETQ. The CDR3 is 13 amino acids. With V trimmed by 2 bases and J by 3 bases, 0 bases remained unmatched.

The chain employs TRBV6-6 and TRBJ2-7, with 9 bases matching TRBD1. The CDR3 sequence is 14 residues long. The germline V gene has CDR1 MNHNY and CDR2 SVGAGI (reference sequence). V shed 2 bases and J 5 bases; nucleotides not matched to a gene: 4. CDR3 coding DNA: TGTGCCAGCAGTTACAGGGGGACAGGGAACGAGCAGTACTTC. It translates to CASSYRGTGNEQYF.

The chain links TRBV18 to TRBJ1-1, with D possibly TRBD1 on 6 matching bases. The CDR3 has 16 amino acids. Germline values: CDR1 KGHSH, CDR2 LQKENI. Trimming left V 3 bases short and J 1 base short, with 15 bases between. The CDR3 protein is CASSPFQGQENTEAFF. CDR3 bases: TGTGCCAGCTCACCTTTCCAGGGGCAGGAGAACACTGAAGCTTTCTTT.

V usage is TRBV29-1 and J usage is TRBJ2-7, with TRBD1 matching 9 bases. This CDR3 has 13 residues. From germline, CDR1 is SQVTM and CDR2 ANQGSEA. Trimming at V came to 7 bases and at J to 2 bases, leaving 6 bases not matched to a gene. Here the CDR3 reads CSDTDRGPYEQYF. The CDR3 bases are TGCAGCGACACGGACAGGGGCCCCTACGAGCAGTACTTC.

This chain links TRBV6-1 with TRBJ2-7; 12 nucleotides align to TRBD2. The CDR3 covers 15 residues. The ends lost 6 bases at V and 7 bases at J; junction bases unmatched: 10. Per germline, CDR1 MNHNS and CDR2 SASEGT. Here the CDR3 reads CASRVTSGRLGEQYF. The CDR3 coding sequence is TGTGCCAGCAGAGTGACTAGCGGGAGATTGGGTGAGCAGTACTTC.

The V and J genes are TRBV6-1 and TRBJ2-2, with a tentative D call TRBD2 (5 bases). V was trimmed by 2 bases and J by 7 bases, leaving 8 bases between them. The CDR3 loop spans 13 amino acids. CDR1 is MNHNS and CDR2 is SASEGT in the germline V gene. The CDR3 DNA is TGTGCCAGCAGTGAAAGAGGGTTCGGGGAGCTGTTTTTT. Translating gives CASSERGFGELFF.

The chain uses TRBV6-1 and TRBJ2-6; the D is unclear. The CDR3 totals 16 residues. The ends were cut back, 4 bases at V and 2 bases at J, with 12 bases in the middle. Germline CDR1 and CDR2: MNHNS and SASEGT. CDR3 in DNA: TGTGCCAGCAGTGTGGGTGCCGGAGCTGGGGCCAACGTCCTGACTTTC. Residues: CASSVGAGAGANVLTF.

V usage is TRBV7-2 and J usage is TRBJ2-1; D uncertain. The germline V gene has CDR1 SGHTA and CDR2 FQGNSA. Trimming stripped 5 bases from V and 5 bases from J, with 13 bases between. The CDR3 contains 14 residues. The CDR3 bases are TGTGCCAGCAGCCCTCGGGTGTTTGACAATGAGCAGTTCTTC. It translates to CASSPRVFDNEQFF.

The rearrangement links TRBV10-3 to TRBJ1-2; D is unclear. Trimming took off 5 bases at V and 0 bases at J, with 7 bases between the two ends. There are 13 residues in the CDR3. Per germline, CDR1 ENHRY and CDR2 SYGVKD. CDR3 loop: CAISPPTNYGYTF. The CDR3 region has the DNA TGTGCCATCAGTCCCCCAACTAACTATGGCTACACCTTC.

The chain combines TRBV5-4 with TRBJ2-6; TRBD1 matches at 9 bases. Trimming cost V 3 bases and J 0 bases; bases outside gene matches: 10. The CDR3 spans 19 residues. Germline V gene lookup returns CDR1 SGHNT and CDR2 YYREEE (reference sequence). The CDR3 is CASSSQDGTGHSGANVLTF. CDR3 nucleotide sequence: TGTGCCAGCAGCTCCCAGGATGGGACAGGGCACTCTGGGGCCAACGTCCTGACTTTC.

This rearrangement joins TRBV4-1 to TRBJ2-5; 10 nucleotides match TRBD2. This CDR3 has 16 residues. The V segment lost 4 bases and the J segment 4 bases; nucleotides outside the gene matches: 9. Looked up from germline, CDR1 is MGHRA and CDR2 is YSYEKL. In nucleotides, the CDR3 is TGCGCCAGCAGCCCCCGACTAGCGGGTACCTCAGAGACCCAGTACTTC. Protein sequence: CASSPRLAGTSETQYF.

The V and J genes are TRBV13 and TRBJ2-1, with 7 bases identical to TRBD2. Germline values: CDR1 PRHDT, CDR2 FYEKMQ (reference sequence). The CDR3 contains 18 residues. Unmatched junction bases numbered 22, after V lost 5 bases and J lost 9 bases. The CDR3 DNA reads TGTGCCAGCAGCCCCGGGACCACGGGACTATTCGAGCGGGGTGAGCAGTTCTTC. Amino acid sequence: CASSPGTTGLFERGEQFF.